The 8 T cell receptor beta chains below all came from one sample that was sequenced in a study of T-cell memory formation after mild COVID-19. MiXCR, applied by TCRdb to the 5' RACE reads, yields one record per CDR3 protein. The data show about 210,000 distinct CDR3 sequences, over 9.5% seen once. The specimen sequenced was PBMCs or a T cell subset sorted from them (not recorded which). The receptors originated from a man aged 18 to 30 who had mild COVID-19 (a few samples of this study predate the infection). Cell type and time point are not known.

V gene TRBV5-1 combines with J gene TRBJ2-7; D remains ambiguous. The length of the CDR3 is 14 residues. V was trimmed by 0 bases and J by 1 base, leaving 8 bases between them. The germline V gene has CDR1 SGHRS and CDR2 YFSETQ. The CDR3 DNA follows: TGCGCCAGCAGCTTGGCCTTCAGTTCCTACGAGCAGTACTTC. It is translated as CASSLAFSSYEQYF.

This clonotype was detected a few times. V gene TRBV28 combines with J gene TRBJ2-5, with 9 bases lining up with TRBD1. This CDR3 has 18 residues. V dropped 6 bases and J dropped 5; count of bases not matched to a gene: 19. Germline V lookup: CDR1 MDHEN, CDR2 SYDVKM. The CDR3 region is CASSQPGTGLVGLETQYF. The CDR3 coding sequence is TGTGCCAGCAGCCAGCCCGGGACAGGGTTGGTAGGTTTGGAGACCCAGTACTTC.

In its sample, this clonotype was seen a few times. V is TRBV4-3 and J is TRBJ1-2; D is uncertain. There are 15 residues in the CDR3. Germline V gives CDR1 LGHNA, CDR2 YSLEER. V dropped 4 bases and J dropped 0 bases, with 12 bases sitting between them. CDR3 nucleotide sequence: TGCGCCAGCAGCCTTACTCGGTACGCTAACTATGGCTACACCTTC. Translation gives CASSLTRYANYGYTF.

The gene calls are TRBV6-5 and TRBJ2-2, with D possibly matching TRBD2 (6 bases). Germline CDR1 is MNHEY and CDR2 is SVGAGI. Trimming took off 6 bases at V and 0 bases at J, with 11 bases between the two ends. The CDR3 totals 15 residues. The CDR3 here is CASRPRTTNTGELFF. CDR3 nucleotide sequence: TGTGCCAGCAGGCCTAGGACTACGAACACCGGGGAGCTGTTTTTT.

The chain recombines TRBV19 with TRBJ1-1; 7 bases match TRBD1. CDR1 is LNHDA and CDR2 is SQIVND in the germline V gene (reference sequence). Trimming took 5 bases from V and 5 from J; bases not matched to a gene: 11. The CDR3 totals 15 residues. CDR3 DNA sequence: TGTGCCAGTAGTCCAGGACAGGCCGGCGGAACTGAAGCTTTCTTT. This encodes CASSPGQAGGTEAFF.

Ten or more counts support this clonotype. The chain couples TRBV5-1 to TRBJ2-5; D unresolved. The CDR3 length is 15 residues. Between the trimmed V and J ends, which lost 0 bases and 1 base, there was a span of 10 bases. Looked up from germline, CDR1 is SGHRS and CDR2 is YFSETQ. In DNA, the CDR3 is TGCGCCAGCAGCTTGGCCGCGAATTCCCAAGAGACCCAGTACTTC. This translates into CASSLAANSQETQYF.

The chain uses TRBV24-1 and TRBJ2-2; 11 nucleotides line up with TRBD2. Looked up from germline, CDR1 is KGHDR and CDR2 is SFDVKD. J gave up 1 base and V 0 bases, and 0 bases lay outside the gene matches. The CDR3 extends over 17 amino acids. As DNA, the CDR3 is TGTGCCACCAGTGATTTGACTAGCGGGGGGAACACCGGGGAGCTGTTTTTT. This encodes CATSDLTSGGNTGELFF.

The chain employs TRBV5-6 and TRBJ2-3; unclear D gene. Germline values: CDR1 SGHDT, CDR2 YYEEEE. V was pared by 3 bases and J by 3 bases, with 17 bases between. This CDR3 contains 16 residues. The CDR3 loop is CASSSGRPPGTDTQYF. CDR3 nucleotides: TGTGCCAGCAGCTCCGGACGTCCCCCCGGGACAGATACGCAGTATTTT.